The 10 T cell receptor beta chains reported below all come from one sample, sequenced in a study of shared T cell receptors in the human thymus. Profiled with immunoSEQ multiplex PCR; TCRdb holds only in-frame clones, not every one. Among some 700,000 clones listed, over 75% were seen once. These data were also filed under a second study, of human thymus T cells.

The sequencing input was thymocytes. These receptors originate from a boy younger than two with a congenital heart defect.

The gene calls are TRBV7-9 and TRBJ2-1, with TRBD1 matching over 7 bases. Germline CDR1 reads SEHNR; CDR2 reads FQNEAQ (reference sequence). The CDR3 covers 13 residues. The trim removed 3 bases at V and 9 bases at J, leaving 5 bases unmatched. The CDR3 DNA reads TGTGCCAGCAGCTTCGACAGGGCCGTTGAGCAGTTCTTC. It encodes CASSFDRAVEQFF. Using reference TRBV7-9 and TRBJ2-1 for the parts outside the CDR3, the full variable domain is DTGVSQNPRHKITKRGQNVTFRCDPISEHNRLYWYRQTLGQGPEFLTYFQNEAQLEKSRLLSDRFSAERPKGSFSTLEIQRTEQGDSAMYLCASSFDRAVEQFFGPGTRLTVL.

This rearrangement joins TRBV21-1 to TRBJ2-7; no check of the table's D call, TRBD2, against the DNA was made. TRBV21-1 is annotated as a pseudogene. The CDR3 spans 13 residues. This chain's CDR3 is CASSDVQLSGQYF. The CDR3 region has the DNA TGTGCCAGCAGCGACGTGCAGCTGTCGGGGCAGTACTTC.

The rearrangement uses TRBV11-2 and TRBJ2-5; D is perhaps TRBD1 (7 bases). Germline CDR1 and CDR2: SGHAT and FQNNGV. This CDR3 comprises 15 residues. The V end lost 2 bases, the J end lost 7 bases, and 17 bases lay between the germline ends. CDR3 region: CASSLPGPQGGTQYF. CDR3 coding DNA: TGTGCCAGCAGCTTACCCGGCCCCCAGGGGGGGACCCAGTACTTC.

The chain's CDR3 is CASTPEQGNYGYTF. CDR3 bases: TGTGCCAGCACCCCAGAACAGGGGAACTATGGCTACACCTTC. This rearrangement joins TRBV11-2 to TRBJ1-2; 7 nucleotides match TRBD1. Trimming removed 7 bases from V and 2 bases from J; junction bases left unmatched: 7. The CDR3 runs 14 residues. Germline V gene sequence: CDR1 SGHAT, CDR2 FQNNGV. Looking up the rest from reference TRBV11-2 and TRBJ1-2 gives the full variable domain: EAGVAQSPRYKIIEKRQSVAFWCNPISGHATLYWYQQILGQGPKLLIQFQNNGVVDDSQLPKDRFSAERLKGVDSTLKIQPAKLEDSAVYLCASTPEQGNYGYTFGSGTRLTVV.

This clone came up once. The chain couples TRBV7-6 to TRBJ1-3; 8 positions match TRBD1. CDR3 length equals 17 residues. V lost 5 bases, J lost 0 bases, and 9 bases stayed unmatched. Germline V gives CDR1 SGHVS, CDR2 FNYEAQ. CDR3 in DNA: TGTGCCAGCAGCGAGGGACAGGTCCCCCTCTCTGGAAACACCATATATTTT. Residues: CASSEGQVPLSGNTIYF.

The gene calls are TRBV6-1 and TRBJ2-6, with a possible D match to TRBD1 (5 bases). There are 18 residues in the CDR3. V lost 3 bases and J lost 0, with 15 bases in between. The V gene's germline CDR1 is MNHNS and CDR2 SASEGT. The CDR3 DNA is TGTGCCAGCAGTGATAATTTGGGCAGGGACTCTGGGGCCAACGTCCTGACTTTC. The encoded protein is CASSDNLGRDSGANVLTF.

The chain couples TRBV19 to TRBJ2-3; 11 positions match TRBD2. The germline gives CDR1 LNHDA, CDR2 SQIVND (reference sequence). With V trimmed by 5 bases and J by 6 bases, 7 bases remained unmatched. The CDR3 spans 15 residues. CDR3 sequence reads: CASSVAGGPPDTQYF. CDR3 bases: TGTGCCAGTAGTGTAGCGGGAGGGCCTCCCGATACGCAGTATTTT.

CDR3 loop: CASSHVMRQFTGELFF. The CDR3 nucleotides are TGCGCCAGCAGCCACGTTATGAGGCAGTTCACCGGGGAGCTGTTTTTT. The chain carries TRBV4-1 and TRBJ2-2; no firm D call. Germline-derived CDR1 and CDR2 are MGHRA and YSYEKL. The CDR3 is 16 amino acids. V was shortened by 3 bases and J by 4 bases, with 15 bases between the two germline ends.

This clone was observed once. The chain has TRBV4-3 and TRBJ2-5; 10 bases are shared with TRBD1. V lost 0 bases and J lost 6; bases outside the gene matches: 10. CDR3 length equals 17 residues. CDR1 is LGHNA and CDR2 is YSLEER in the germline V gene. CDR3 protein: CASSQDKTGGGIKTQYF. DNA of the CDR3: TGCGCCAGCAGCCAAGATAAGACAGGGGGCGGGATTAAGACCCAGTACTTC.

The CDR3: CASSYATGKNSPLHF. DNA for the CDR3: TGTGCCAGCAGTTACGCCACAGGGAAGAATTCACCCCTCCACTTT. J is TRBJ1-6 and V is TRBV6-5; maybe TRBD1 (6 bases). Trimming pared 2 bases from V and 7 bases from J, leaving 12 bases between. The CDR3 loop spans 15 amino acids. CDR1 and CDR2 (germline): MNHEY, SVGAGI.